A single sample gave rise to the 25 T cell receptor beta chains below, sequenced in a study of type 1 and type 2 diabetes patients. The PCR template was genomic DNA. A primer set of 30 forward and 13 reverse primers amplified the CDR3. TCRdb analysed the multiplex PCR reads with MiXCR anew, one entry per CDR3 protein. The sample shows around 300,000 distinct CDR3 sequences, 47% of them seen only once. The sequenced sample was peripheral blood mononuclear cells (PBMCs). The receptors come from a man aged 18 to 29 with type 2 diabetes.

This clonotype was observed a few times. The chain links TRBV19 to TRBJ2-3, with 8 bases aligning to TRBD2. The CDR3 is 14 residues long. The germline CDR1 and CDR2 sequences are LNHDA and SQIVND (reference sequence). With V trimmed by 5 bases and J by 3 bases, 4 bases remained unmatched. Here the CDR3 DNA reads TGTGCCAGTAGTTTCCAGCGGGGGACAGATACGCAGTATTTT. This sequence encodes CASSFQRGTDTQYF.

The CDR3 bases are TGTGCCAGCAGCTTGGATCCCGGGGGACTAGGGGGCTCCTACGAGCAGTACTTC. It yields the protein CASSLDPGGLGGSYEQYF. The J gene is TRBJ2-7, the V gene TRBV5-4; 8 bases fit TRBD2. V shed 0 bases and J 0 bases; nucleotides not matched to a gene: 11. CDR3 length equals 18 residues. The germline V gene encodes CDR1 SGHNT and CDR2 YYREEE (reference sequence).

On this clonotype: Just one base apart from a much larger clone, this may be a read error. The chain recombines TRBV29-1 with TRBJ1-2, with D tentatively TRBD1 (6 bases). Germline V lookup: CDR1 SQVTM, CDR2 ANQGSEA. This CDR3 has 11 residues. The CDR3 sequence: CSVEDSYGYIF. The DNA of the CDR3 is TGCAGCGTTGAGGACAGCTATGGCTACATCTTC.

The rearrangement uses TRBV19 and TRBJ2-2, with TRBD1 matching over 9 bases. The CDR3 runs to 16 residues. The germline CDR1 and CDR2 sequences are LNHDA and SQIVND (reference sequence). V dropped 4 bases and J dropped 3; count of bases not matched to a gene: 6. The CDR3 nucleotides read TGTGCCAGTAGTACAGGGGGACAGGGATACACCGGGGAGCTGTTTTTT. Its translation: CASSTGGQGYTGELFF. Variable domain in full (rest from reference TRBV19 and TRBJ2-2): DGGITQSPKYLFRKEGQNVTLSCEQNLNHDAMYWYRQDPGQGLRLIYYSQIVNDFQKGDIAEGYSVSREKKESFPLTVTSAQKNPTAFYLCASSTGGQGYTGELFFGEGSRLTVL.

The rearrangement links TRBV29-1 to TRBJ2-2; tentative D call: TRBD1 (6 bases). This CDR3 spans 13 amino acids. V dropped 7 bases and J dropped 3 bases, with 12 bases sitting between them. Per the germline V gene, CDR1 is SQVTM and CDR2 is ANQGSEA. CDR3 sequence reads: CSATDSDTGELFF. Written as DNA, the CDR3 is TGCAGCGCGACGGACAGCGACACCGGGGAGCTGTTTTTT.

V and J are TRBV2 and TRBJ2-2, with TRBD2 as a possible D gene (6 bases). The CDR3 covers 13 residues. Germline lookup yields CDR1 SNHLY and CDR2 FYNNEI. CDR3 sequence (DNA): TGTGCTCTCACCCTTGGGGGGACCGGGGAGCTGTTTTTT. Protein sequence: CALTLGGTGELFF.

This clonotype was detected many times. One end of the junction fails to match germline, which may point to a read error. V and J are TRBV2 and TRBJ2-1; D is possibly TRBD1 or TRBD2 (6 bases each). Looked up from germline, CDR1 is SNHLY and CDR2 is FYNNEI. This CDR3 has 15 residues. This CDR3 reads CASSEGQFGGNEQFF. CDR3 in DNA: TGTGCCAGCAGCGAAGGACAGTTCGGGGGCAATGAGCAGTTCTTC.

V usage is TRBV12-3 or TRBV12-4 and J usage is TRBJ2-3; 10 positions match TRBD2. The junction had 5 bases not matched to a gene; V was cut back by 4 bases and J by 4 bases. CDR3 length equals 15 residues. CDR3 nucleotide sequence: TGTGCCAGCAGTTCCGGGACTAGCGACGCAGATACGCAGTATTTT. Translation: CASSSGTSDADTQYF.

This clonotype was observed at least ten times. This chain links TRBV25-1 with TRBJ2-3; D tentatively reads TRBD1 or TRBD2 (5 bases each). Trimming shortened V by 3 bases and J by 2 bases, and 12 bases separated the two germline ends. This CDR3 has 15 residues. Germline lookup yields CDR1 MGHDK and CDR2 SYGVNS. This CDR3 is CASSDMGPNTDTQYF. The CDR3 DNA is TGTGCCAGCAGTGATATGGGACCTAACACAGATACGCAGTATTTT.

The V gene is TRBV30, the J gene TRBJ2-7; D might be TRBD2 (5 bases). This CDR3 comprises 15 residues. V dropped 4 bases and J dropped 3 bases, with 19 bases sitting between them. CDR1 is GTSNPN and CDR2 is SVGIG in the germline V gene (reference sequence). CDR3: CAWTEVGRQGYEQYF. The CDR3, as DNA: TGTGCCTGGACGGAGGTGGGTCGCCAAGGCTACGAGCAGTACTTC.

V and J are TRBV7-3 and TRBJ2-5; D is unclear. The CDR3 length is 13 residues. V shed 3 bases and J shed 4 bases, with 9 bases lying between them. Germline V gene data show CDR1 as SGHTA and CDR2 as FQGTGA. The CDR3 protein is CASSLGARETQYF. The CDR3 DNA reads TGTGCCAGCAGCTTGGGTGCACGAGAGACCCAGTACTTC.

About this clonotype itself: One end of the junction fails to match germline, which may point to a read error. The genes are TRBV7-2 and TRBJ2-1, with D possibly being TRBD1 (6 bases). From germline, CDR1 is SGHTA and CDR2 FQGNSA. CDR3 length equals 14 residues. CDR3 nucleotide sequence: TGTGCCAGCAGTTTAGGACAGCCTAGGAATGAGCAGTTCTTC. Translating it yields CASSLGQPRNEQFF.

This CDR3 reads CSATAGTSEIEQFF. In DNA, the CDR3 is TGCAGTGCCACCGCCGGGACTAGCGAGATAGAGCAGTTCTTC. This rearrangement joins TRBV20-1 to TRBJ2-1; 10 bases are shared with TRBD2. Trimming cost V 6 bases and J 10 bases; bases outside gene matches: 12. This CDR3 contains 14 residues. CDR1 and CDR2 from the germline V gene are DFQATT and SNEGSKA (reference sequence).

Ten or more counts support this clonotype. The J gene is TRBJ1-2, the V gene TRBV29-1; 9 bases fit TRBD1. The V gene's germline CDR1 is SQVTM and CDR2 ANQGSEA. The CDR3 contains 14 residues. The J segment lost 7 bases and the V segment lost 3 bases, leaving 9 bases of the junction unmatched. The CDR3 loop reads CSVDGGTGFAGYTF. CDR3 DNA: TGCAGCGTTGACGGCGGGACAGGGTTCGCTGGCTACACCTTC. Full variable domain (remainder filled in from reference TRBV29-1 and TRBJ1-2): SAVISQKPSRDICQRGTSLTIQCQVDSQVTMMFWYRQQPGQSLTLIATANQGSEATYESGFVIDKFPISRPNLTFSTLTVSNMSPEDSSIYLCSVDGGTGFAGYTFGSGTRLTVV.

There are a few counts of this clonotype. The V call is TRBV6-5, the J call TRBJ1-1; D call uncertain. CDR1 MNHEY and CDR2 SVGAGI come from the germline V gene. The CDR3 length is 15 residues. The V end lost 0 bases, the J end lost 0 bases, and 8 bases lay between the germline ends. The CDR3: CASSYSPALNTEAFF. CDR3 coding DNA: TGTGCCAGCAGTTACTCCCCCGCCTTGAACACTGAAGCTTTCTTT.

This clonotype was counted between two and nine times. The chain uses TRBV14 and TRBJ2-1; D tentatively reads TRBD1 or TRBD2 (5 bases each). Trimming took off 6 bases at V and 4 bases at J, with 13 bases between the two ends. This CDR3 is built from 14 residues. Germline CDR1 SGHDN, CDR2 FVKESK. Here the CDR3 DNA reads TGTGCCAGCAGACTGGGACGCGGATACAATGAGCAGTTCTTC. Protein: CASRLGRGYNEQFF.

The J gene is TRBJ2-7, the V gene TRBV5-1; perhaps TRBD1 as D (5 bases). The CDR3 runs 15 residues. V lost 2 bases and J lost 2, with 14 bases in between. Germline V gene data show CDR1 as SGHRS and CDR2 as YFSETQ. The CDR3 is CASSFSATETYEQYF. DNA for the CDR3: TGCGCCAGCAGCTTTTCGGCGACAGAAACCTACGAGCAGTACTTC. Drawing the rest from reference TRBV5-1 and TRBJ2-7, the complete variable domain is KAGVTQTPRYLIKTRGQQVTLSCSPISGHRSVSWYQQTPGQGLQFLFEYFSETQRNKGNFPGRFSGRQFSNSRSEMNVSTLELGDSALYLCASSFSATETYEQYFGPGTRLTVT.

This clonotype came up a few times. The chain combines TRBV7-8 with TRBJ1-1; no firm D call. The CDR3 is 16 residues long. CDR1 SGHVS and CDR2 FQNEAQ come from the germline V gene. V dropped 1 base and J dropped 3 bases, with 15 bases sitting between them. The CDR3 region is CASSLGAVRPDTEAFF. CDR3 bases: TGTGCCAGCAGCTTAGGAGCGGTCAGGCCCGACACTGAAGCTTTCTTT.

This clonotype occurred many times. This chain joins TRBV2 and TRBJ2-5; TRBD2 agrees at 7 bases. The CDR3 covers 12 residues. The germline gives CDR1 SNHLY, CDR2 FYNNEI. Trimming removed 8 bases from V and 2 bases from J; junction bases left unmatched: 2. The CDR3 sequence: CASGRAQETQYF. CDR3 in DNA: TGTGCCAGCGGGAGGGCACAAGAGACCCAGTACTTC.

This clonotype was seen only a few times. The chain employs TRBV12-5 and TRBJ1-5, with D hard to call. Germline V CDR1 and CDR2: LGHNT, FRNRAP. Trimming shortened V by 1 base and J by 0 bases, and 7 bases separated the two germline ends. The length of the CDR3 is 15 residues. The CDR3, as DNA: TGTGCTAGTGGTTTGGGGCTATCTAGCAATCAGCCCCAGCATTTT. Encoded protein: CASGLGLSSNQPQHF.

This clonotype was observed a handful of times. This chain joins TRBV20-1 and TRBJ2-7; 9 positions match TRBD2. Germline CDR1 reads DFQATT; CDR2 reads SNEGSKA (reference sequence). CDR3 length equals 16 residues. Germline trimming cut 4 bases from V and 7 bases from J; bases unmatched to any gene: 17. This CDR3 reads CSAKGTLAGGVWEQYF. CDR3 DNA: TGCAGTGCTAAGGGGACACTTGCGGGGGGGGTCTGGGAGCAGTACTTC.

The chain combines TRBV7-9 with TRBJ2-1; D unclear. Per germline, CDR1 SEHNR and CDR2 FQNEAQ (reference sequence). The CDR3 runs 13 residues. V gave up 5 bases and J gave up 1 base, with 6 bases separating them. CDR3 amino acids: CASSLQSYNEQFF. In DNA, the CDR3 is TGTGCCAGCAGCCTACAGTCCTACAATGAGCAGTTCTTC.

The rearrangement uses TRBV2 and TRBJ2-3; D is uncertain. Germline values: CDR1 SNHLY, CDR2 FYNNEI. CDR3 size: 14 residues. Trimming stripped 8 bases from V and 2 bases from J, with 14 bases between. CDR3 residues: CASGQGTFTDTQYF. CDR3 DNA: TGTGCCAGCGGTCAAGGTACTTTCACAGATACGCAGTATTTT.

CDR3 in amino acids: CASSLTGGSLEQYF. The DNA of the CDR3 is TGTGCCAGCAGCTTGACAGGGGGGTCACTCGAGCAGTACTTC. V gene TRBV19 combines with J gene TRBJ2-7, with 9 bases lining up with TRBD1. Germline V CDR1 and CDR2: LNHDA, SQIVND (reference sequence). With 9 bases clipped from V and 6 bases from J, the junction kept 12 bases outside the gene matches. The CDR3 has 14 residues.

The chain couples TRBV13 to TRBJ2-7, with TRBD1 as a possible D gene (5 bases). Trimming removed 0 bases from V and 0 bases from J, with 6 bases in between. From germline, CDR1 is PRHDT and CDR2 FYEKMQ (reference sequence). The CDR3 loop spans 14 amino acids. The CDR3 is CASSLGGASYEQYF. In DNA form, the CDR3 reads TGTGCCAGCAGCTTAGGAGGGGCCTCCTACGAGCAGTACTTC.